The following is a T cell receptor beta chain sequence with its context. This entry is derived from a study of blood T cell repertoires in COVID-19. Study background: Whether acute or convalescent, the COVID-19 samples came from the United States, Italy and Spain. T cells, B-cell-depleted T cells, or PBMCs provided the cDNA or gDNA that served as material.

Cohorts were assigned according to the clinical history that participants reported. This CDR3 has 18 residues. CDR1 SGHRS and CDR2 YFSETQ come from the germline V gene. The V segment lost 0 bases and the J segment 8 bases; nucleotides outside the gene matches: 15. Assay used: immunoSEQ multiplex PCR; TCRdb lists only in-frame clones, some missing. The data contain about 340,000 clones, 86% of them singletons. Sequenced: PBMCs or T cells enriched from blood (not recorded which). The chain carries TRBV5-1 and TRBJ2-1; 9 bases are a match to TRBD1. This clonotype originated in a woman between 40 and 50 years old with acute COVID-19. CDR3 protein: CASSLGGTGTLYEDEQFF. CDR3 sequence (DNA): TGCGCCAGCAGCTTGGGGGGGACAGGGACACTATACGAGGATGAGCAGTTCTTC. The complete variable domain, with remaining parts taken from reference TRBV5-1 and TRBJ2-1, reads KAGVTQTPRYLIKTRGQQVTLSCSPISGHRSVSWYQQTPGQGLQFLFEYFSETQRNKGNFPGRFSGRQFSNSRSEMNVSTLELGDSALYLCASSLGGTGTLYEDEQFFGPGTRLTVL.